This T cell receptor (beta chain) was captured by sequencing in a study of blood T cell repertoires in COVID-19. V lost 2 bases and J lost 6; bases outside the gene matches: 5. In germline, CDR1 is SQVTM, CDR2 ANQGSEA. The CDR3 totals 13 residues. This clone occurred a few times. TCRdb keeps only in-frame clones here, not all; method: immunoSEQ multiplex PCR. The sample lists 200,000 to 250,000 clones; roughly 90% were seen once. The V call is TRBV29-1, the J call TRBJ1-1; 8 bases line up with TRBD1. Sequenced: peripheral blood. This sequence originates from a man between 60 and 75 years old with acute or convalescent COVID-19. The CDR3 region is CSVETTGAPEAFF. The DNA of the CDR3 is TGCAGCGTTGAAACGACAGGGGCGCCTGAAGCTTTCTTT.